This T cell receptor beta chain was sequenced for a study of response to subunit inactivated influenza vaccine. TCRdb analysed the RT-PCR reads with MiXCR anew, one entry per CDR3 protein. This sample has about 170,000 distinct CDR3 sequences, with about 12% found just once. The germline V gene has CDR1 KGHDR and CDR2 SFDVKD. The V gene lost 1 base and the J gene lost 6 bases, with 10 bases spanning the gap. The CDR3 loop spans 14 amino acids. The sample was also reused in another study, on T cells expressing NK-cell markers. That study reports: The authors generated TCR beta cDNA through 5'RACE template switching with UMIs.

The input for sequencing was CD8+ T cells sorted from PBMCs, taken less than 13 days after vaccination. The rearrangement uses TRBV24-1 and TRBJ2-3; D gene uncertain. The origin of this receptor is a man aged 45 to 65 who received an inactivated influenza vaccine. The CDR3 here is CATSDFLQHDTQYF. The CDR3 coding sequence is TGTGCCACCAGTGATTTTCTACAGCACGATACGCAGTATTTT.